The clone carrying this T cell receptor (beta chain) was counted between two and nine times. CDR1 is SQVTM and CDR2 is ANQGSEA in the germline V gene. The CDR3 has 14 amino acids. The data derive from a study of blood T cells in healthy people across ages. The authors ran a second PCR of 7 to 11 cycles using a sample-barcoded 5' primer and a J-beta primer mix. MiXCR, run by TCRdb on the 5' RACE reads, gives a single entry per CDR3 protein. The data show about 840,000 distinct CDR3 sequences, 25% to 30% seen once. In addition, the sample was reused for a study of T cells of mothers and their children.

The rearrangement links TRBV29-1 to TRBJ2-1, with D possibly TRBD2 on 6 matching bases. The J call may not be correct, given that the DNA end is closer to TRBJ2-7. Sequencing was done on a sample of blood. The sequence was collected from a woman between 40 and 50 years old in good health. The CDR3 spells CSVGFGGPYNEQYF. In nucleotides, the CDR3 is TGCAGCGTTGGCTTCGGAGGGCCCTACAATGAGCAGTACTTC.